This T cell receptor (beta chain) was profiled in a study of blood T cells in healthy people across ages. Study results and limitations: Naive and antigen-experienced cells were not separated, limiting conclusive comparison. Long-lived donors carried more naive CD4+ cells and greater diversity than aged donors. Per million T cells, TCR beta diversity dropped about linearly as age rose.

This CDR3 is built from 15 residues. Germline V gives CDR1 WSHSY, CDR2 SAAADI. The J segment lost 3 bases and the V segment lost 2 bases, leaving 5 bases of the junction unmatched. This clonotype was seen a handful of times. Its antigen remains unknown. The authors drew about 9.9 milliliters of peripheral blood from each donor. With a J-beta primer mix and a sample-barcoded 5' primer, a second PCR ran roughly 6 to 11 cycles. TCRdb reprocessed the 5' RACE reads with MiXCR, giving one entry per CDR3 protein. The sample shows over 1,300,000 distinct CDR3 sequences, around 59% of them seen only once. The source material was blood. The sequence derives from a man younger than 35 in good health. The chain carries TRBV10-2 and TRBJ2-3; 7 bases map to TRBD1. CDR3 bases: TGCGCCAGCAGTGAGGGTAGGGGGCTTACAGATACGCAGTATTTT. This codes for CASSEGRGLTDTQYF.